This T cell receptor (beta chain) was profiled in a study of blood T cell repertoires in COVID-19 (TCRdb year 2020). For the study in its entirety: Collaborator samples came from the United States, Italy and Spain and covered acute and convalescent phases of COVID-19. The samples were drawn from two sources: the first 160 participants of the ongoing ImmuneRACE study, and 1,254 subjects contributed by 6 global collaborators. The material from the prospective study consisted of cDNA or gDNA derived from T cells, B-cell-depleted T cells, or PBMCs. A freely available public database, intended as a resource for researchers studying the immune response to SARS-CoV-2, is where the repertoires were released. Nearly every sample came with metadata listing a de-identified subject ID, COVID-19 status, age in years and sex. Deeply sampled blood TCRbeta repertoires from subjects exposed to, actively infected with, or recovered from COVID-19 were included in the dataset. HLA class I and class II types, where available, came from metadata supplied by the sample provider rather than from assay-based typing.

Trimming costs V 7 bases and J 4 bases, and their ends lie 10 bases apart. The CDR3 runs 13 residues from the cysteine to the phenylalanine. Here the CDR3 DNA is all that survives: 39 bases in frame from base 1. According to the germline V gene, CDR1 reads SNHLY and CDR2 reads FYNNEI. Results and caveats for the whole study, not just this receptor: How much clinical and demographic metadata was included differed by source and by participant, and the metadata was provided uncurated.

As to this clone: What antigen it recognizes has not been identified. No clone much larger than this one lies a single base away; base qualities are absent.

Another Seattle source contributed samples from volunteer blood donors who had recovered from COVID-19. Each collaborating institution followed its own protocols to collect whole blood in K2EDTA tubes. For TCRbeta analysis, collaborators shipped samples in one of three forms: frozen whole blood, isolated PBMCs, or DNA extracted from either of those sample types. TCRbeta CDR3 regions were amplified from genomic DNA by means of the immunoSEQ Assay, a bias-controlled multiplex PCR. Regarding the original processing steps: Nucleated cell counts per sample were estimated from amplification of reference gene primers within the assay. Sequence reads were collapsed and filtered to measure the absolute abundance of every unique TCRbeta CDR3 rearrangement. For each sample, productive Simpson clonality was calculated by taking the square root of Simpson's diversity index across productive rearrangements. TCRdb stores this immuneACCESS table with in-frame sequences only. Part of the clones is absent; in the studies checked, under half of the shortfall reflects unresolved V genes, and no reason is known for the rest. The D gene and trimming were derived from the DNA, and the V and J assignments and clone size from that table. For this sample the table gives some 270,000 clones, of which 85% to 90% were detected only once. The ten largest clones add up to 3.5% to 5% of the sample.

The sequence was obtained from a woman aged 40 to 50 who had recovered from COVID-19. The sequence is built from TRBV2 and TRBJ1-4, with an unclear D gene assignment. The sample was peripheral blood. The DNA sequence reads TGTGCCAGCAAAGGCGGAATTAATGAAAAACTGTTTTTT. Translated, this gives CASKGGINEKLFF.